The subject of this entry is one T cell receptor (beta chain). The data belong to a study of blood T cell repertoires in COVID-19. Turning to the study itself: The United States, Italy and Spain provided the acute and convalescent COVID-19 samples. T cells, B-cell-depleted T cells, or PBMCs supplied cDNA or gDNA.

How the authors handled the data: Cell counts per sample came from amplifying reference gene primers. Clones were read by immunoSEQ multiplex PCR, and TCRdb kept only the in-frame ones, dropping some. From that table come the V and J calls and clone size; the DNA was used to work out D and trimming. The sample consists of about 360,000 clones, about 87% of them appearing once. The CDR3 runs to 17 residues. Germline CDR1 and CDR2: MGHRA and YSYEKL. The junction had 11 bases not matched to a gene; V was cut back by 4 bases and J by 1 base. The chain has TRBV4-1 and TRBJ2-5, with 8 bases fitting TRBD1. The material sequenced was peripheral blood. The sequence was obtained from a human donor in a cohort sampled during active COVID-19. CDR3 sequence: CASSLGVQGVTQETQYF. Here the CDR3 DNA reads TGCGCCAGCAGCCTAGGGGTACAGGGGGTAACCCAAGAGACCCAGTACTTC.